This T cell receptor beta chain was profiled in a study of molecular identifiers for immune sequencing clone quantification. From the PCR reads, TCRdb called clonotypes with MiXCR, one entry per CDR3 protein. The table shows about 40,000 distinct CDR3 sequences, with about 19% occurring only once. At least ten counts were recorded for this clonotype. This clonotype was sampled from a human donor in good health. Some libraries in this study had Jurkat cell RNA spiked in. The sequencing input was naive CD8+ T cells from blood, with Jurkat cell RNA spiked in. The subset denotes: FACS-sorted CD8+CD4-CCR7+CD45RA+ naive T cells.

The CDR3 spells CASSLVVGEETQYF. As DNA, the CDR3 is TGTGCCAGCAGCTTAGTCGTCGGAGAAGAGACCCAGTACTTC. The V call is TRBV7-2, the J call TRBJ2-5; D remains unclear. Between the trimmed V and J ends, which lost 1 base and 3 bases, there was a span of 9 bases. The germline V gene encodes CDR1 SGHTA and CDR2 FQGNSA. The CDR3 spans 14 residues. Using reference TRBV7-2 and TRBJ2-5 for the parts outside the CDR3, the full variable domain is GAGVSQSPSNKVTEKGKDVELRCDPISGHTALYWYRQSLGQGLEFLIYFQGNSAPDKSGLPSDRFSAERTGGSVSTLTIQRTQQEDSAVYLCASSLVVGEETQYFGPGTRLLVL.